This T cell receptor (beta chain) came from a study of blood T cell repertoires in COVID-19. Study-level background: Samples taken during acute and convalescent COVID-19 were collected in the United States, Italy and Spain.

Assay: immunoSEQ multiplex PCR; the TCRdb copy retains only in-frame clones and omits some. The table has 45,000 to 70,000 clones, roughly 80% seen once; the top ten hold over 10%. Germline-derived CDR1 and CDR2 are KGHSH and LQKENI. The CDR3 runs 16 residues. J gave up 2 bases and V 6 bases, and 9 bases lay outside the gene matches. The source is a woman at least 80 years old with acute or convalescent COVID-19. Sequences were obtained from peripheral blood. The chain links TRBV18 to TRBJ2-2, with TRBD2 matching over 7 bases. This CDR3 is CASSRRGERNTGELFF. The CDR3 bases are TGTGCCAGCTCGCGCCGGGGGGAGCGAAACACCGGGGAGCTGTTTTTT.